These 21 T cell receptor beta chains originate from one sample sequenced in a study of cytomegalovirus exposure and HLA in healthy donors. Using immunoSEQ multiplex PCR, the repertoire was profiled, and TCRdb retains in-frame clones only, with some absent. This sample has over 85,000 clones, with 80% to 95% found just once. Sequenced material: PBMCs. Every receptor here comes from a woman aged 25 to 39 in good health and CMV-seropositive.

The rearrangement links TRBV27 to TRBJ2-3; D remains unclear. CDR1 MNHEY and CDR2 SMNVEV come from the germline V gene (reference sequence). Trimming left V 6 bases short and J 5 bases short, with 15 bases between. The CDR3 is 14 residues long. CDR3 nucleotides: TGTGCCAGCAGCCCCCTCTTAGTCGGAGATACGCAGTATTTT. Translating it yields CASSPLLVGDTQYF.

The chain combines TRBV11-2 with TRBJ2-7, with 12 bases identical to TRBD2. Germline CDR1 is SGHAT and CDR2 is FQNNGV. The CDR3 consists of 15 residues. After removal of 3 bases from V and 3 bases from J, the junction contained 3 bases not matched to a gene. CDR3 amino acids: CASSFGLAGLYEQYF. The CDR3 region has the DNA TGTGCCAGCAGCTTCGGACTAGCGGGGCTCTACGAGCAGTACTTC.

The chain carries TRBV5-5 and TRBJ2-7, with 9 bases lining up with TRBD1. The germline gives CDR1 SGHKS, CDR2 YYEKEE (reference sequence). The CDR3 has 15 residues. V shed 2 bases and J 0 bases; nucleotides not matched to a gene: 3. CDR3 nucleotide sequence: TGTGCCAGCAGCTTTCCGACAGGGGGCTCCTACGAGCAGTACTTC. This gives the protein CASSFPTGGSYEQYF.

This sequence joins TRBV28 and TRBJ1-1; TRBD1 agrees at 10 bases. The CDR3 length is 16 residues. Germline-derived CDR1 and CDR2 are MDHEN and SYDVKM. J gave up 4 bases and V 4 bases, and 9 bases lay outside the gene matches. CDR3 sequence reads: CASSYQTGGIGTEAFF. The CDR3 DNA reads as TGTGCCAGCAGTTACCAGACAGGGGGCATAGGCACTGAAGCTTTCTTT.

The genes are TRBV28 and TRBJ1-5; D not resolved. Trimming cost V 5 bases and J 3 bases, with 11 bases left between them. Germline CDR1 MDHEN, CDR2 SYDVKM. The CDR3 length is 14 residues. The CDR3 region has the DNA TGTGCCAGCAGTCCCGGGTCCCCCAATCAGCCCCAGCATTTT. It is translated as CASSPGSPNQPQHF.

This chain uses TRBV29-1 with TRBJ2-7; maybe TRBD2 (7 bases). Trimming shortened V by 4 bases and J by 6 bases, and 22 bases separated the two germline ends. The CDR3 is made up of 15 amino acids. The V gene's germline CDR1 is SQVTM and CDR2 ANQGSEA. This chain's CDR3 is CSVARERDTGLEQYF. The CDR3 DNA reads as TGCAGCGTTGCACGCGAGCGGGACACTGGCCTCGAGCAGTACTTC.

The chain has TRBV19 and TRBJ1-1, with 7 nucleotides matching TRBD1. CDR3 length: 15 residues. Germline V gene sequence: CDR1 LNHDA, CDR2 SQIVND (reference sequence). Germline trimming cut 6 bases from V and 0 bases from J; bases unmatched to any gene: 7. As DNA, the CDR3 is TGTGCCAGTAGAAGGACAGGAACATTGAACACTGAAGCTTTCTTT. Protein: CASRRTGTLNTEAFF.

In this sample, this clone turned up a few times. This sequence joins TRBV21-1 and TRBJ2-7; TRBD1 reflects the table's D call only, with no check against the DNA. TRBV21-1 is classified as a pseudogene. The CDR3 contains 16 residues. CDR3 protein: CASGIPILQGSYEQYF. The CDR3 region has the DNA TGTGCCAGCGGAATCCCTATACTACAGGGGAGCTACGAGCAGTACTTC.

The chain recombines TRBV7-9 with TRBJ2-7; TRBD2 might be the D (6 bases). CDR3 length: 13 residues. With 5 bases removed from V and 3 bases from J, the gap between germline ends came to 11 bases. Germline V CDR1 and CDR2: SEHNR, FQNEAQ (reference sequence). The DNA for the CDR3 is TGTGCCAGCAGCCCGGGACTGAACTACGAGCAGTACTTC. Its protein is CASSPGLNYEQYF.

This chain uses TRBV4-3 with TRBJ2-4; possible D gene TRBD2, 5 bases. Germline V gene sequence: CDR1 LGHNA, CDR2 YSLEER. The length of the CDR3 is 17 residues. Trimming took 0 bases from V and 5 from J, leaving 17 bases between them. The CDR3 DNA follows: TGCGCCAGCAGCCAAGATAGGTGGAGCTTGCGGGAAAACATTCAGTACTTC. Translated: CASSQDRWSLRENIQYF.

This chain's CDR3 is CASSSSSRRDTEAFF. CDR3 bases: TGTGCCAGCAGCTCCTCCTCACGGAGGGACACTGAAGCTTTCTTT. This chain joins TRBV7-2 and TRBJ1-1; D gene unclear. The CDR3 sequence is 15 residues long. V gave up 4 bases and J gave up 3 bases, with 15 bases separating them. CDR1 and CDR2 from the germline V gene are SGHTA and FQGNSA. The whole variable domain, remainder taken from reference TRBV7-2 and TRBJ1-1, is GAGVSQSPSNKVTEKGKDVELRCDPISGHTALYWYRQSLGQGLEFLIYFQGNSAPDKSGLPSDRFSAERTGGSVSTLTIQRTQQEDSAVYLCASSSSSRRDTEAFFGQGTRLTVV.

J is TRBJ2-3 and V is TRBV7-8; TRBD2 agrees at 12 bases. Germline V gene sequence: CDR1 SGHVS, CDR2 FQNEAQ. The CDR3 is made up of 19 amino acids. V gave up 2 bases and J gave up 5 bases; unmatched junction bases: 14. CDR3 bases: TGTGCCAGCAGCTTAAAGCTAGAATGGCTAGCGGGAGGGGGAGATACGCAGTATTTT. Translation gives CASSLKLEWLAGGGDTQYF.

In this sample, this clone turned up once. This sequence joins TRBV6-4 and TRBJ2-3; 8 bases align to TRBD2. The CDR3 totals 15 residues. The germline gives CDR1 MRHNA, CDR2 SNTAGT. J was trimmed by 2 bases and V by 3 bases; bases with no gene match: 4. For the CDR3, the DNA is TGTGCCAGCAGTGAACTAGCGGCTACCACAGATACGCAGTATTTT. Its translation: CASSELAATTDTQYF.

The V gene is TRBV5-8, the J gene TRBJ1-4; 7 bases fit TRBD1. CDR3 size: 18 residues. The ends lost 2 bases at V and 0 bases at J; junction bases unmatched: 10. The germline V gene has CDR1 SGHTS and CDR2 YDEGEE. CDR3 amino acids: CASSLADRVFPTNEKLFF. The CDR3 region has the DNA TGTGCCAGCAGCTTAGCCGACAGGGTTTTTCCAACTAATGAAAAACTGTTTTTT.

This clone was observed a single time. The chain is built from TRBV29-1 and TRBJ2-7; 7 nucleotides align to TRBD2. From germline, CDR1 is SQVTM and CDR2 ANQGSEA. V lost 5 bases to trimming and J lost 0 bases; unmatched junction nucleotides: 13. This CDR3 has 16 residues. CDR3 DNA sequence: TGCAGCGTTCTCGGGGCCCGGGGGGACTCCTCCTACGAGCAGTACTTC. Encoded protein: CSVLGARGDSSYEQYF.

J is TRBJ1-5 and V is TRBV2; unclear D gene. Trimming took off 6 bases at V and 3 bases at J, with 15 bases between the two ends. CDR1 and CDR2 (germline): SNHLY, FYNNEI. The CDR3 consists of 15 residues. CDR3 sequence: CASSPDNLPNQPQHF. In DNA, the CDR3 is TGTGCCAGCAGCCCTGACAACCTTCCCAATCAGCCCCAGCATTTT.

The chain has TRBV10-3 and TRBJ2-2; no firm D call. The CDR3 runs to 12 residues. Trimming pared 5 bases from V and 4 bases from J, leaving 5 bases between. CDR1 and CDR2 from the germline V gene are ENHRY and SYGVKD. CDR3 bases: TGTGCCATCAGTCCCGGCACCGGGGAGCTGTTTTTT. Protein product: CAISPGTGELFF.

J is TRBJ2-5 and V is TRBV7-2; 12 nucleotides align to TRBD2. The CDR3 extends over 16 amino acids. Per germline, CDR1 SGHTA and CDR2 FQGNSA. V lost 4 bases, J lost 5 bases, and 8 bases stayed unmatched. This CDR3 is CASSSRLAGVGETQYF. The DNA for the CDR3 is TGTGCCAGCAGCTCTAGACTAGCGGGAGTCGGTGAGACCCAGTACTTC.

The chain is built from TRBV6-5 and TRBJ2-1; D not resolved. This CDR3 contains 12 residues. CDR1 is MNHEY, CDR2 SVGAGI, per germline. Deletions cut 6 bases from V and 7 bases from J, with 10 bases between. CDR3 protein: CASSLVGNEQFF. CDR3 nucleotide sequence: TGTGCCAGCAGCCTAGTAGGTAATGAGCAGTTCTTC.

The CDR3 nucleotides read TGCGCCAGCAGCCAAGAAAGAACTAGCGGGAGAGGGTACAATGAGCAGTTCTTC. Protein sequence: CASSQERTSGRGYNEQFF. The J gene is TRBJ2-1, the V gene TRBV4-1; 11 nucleotides align to TRBD2. Germline CDR1 MGHRA, CDR2 YSYEKL. The CDR3 runs 18 residues. With 0 bases clipped from V and 4 bases from J, the junction kept 8 bases outside the gene matches.

CDR3 sequence: CASSSGTSGSYEQYF. CDR3 sequence (DNA): TGTGCCAGCAGCTCTGGGACTAGCGGGAGTTACGAGCAGTACTTC. The chain combines TRBV7-8 with TRBJ2-7, with 14 positions matching TRBD2. CDR1 and CDR2 (germline): SGHVS, FQNEAQ. The junction had 3 bases not matched to a gene; V was cut back by 4 bases and J by 4 bases. The CDR3 is 15 residues long. Full variable domain (rest looked up from reference TRBV7-8 and TRBJ2-7): GAGVSQSPRYKVAKRGQDVALRCDPISGHVSLFWYQQALGQGPEFLTYFQNEAQLDKSGLPSDRFFAERPEGSVSTLKIQRTQQEDSAVYLCASSSGTSGSYEQYFGPGTRLTVT.